Presented here are 5 T cell receptor beta chains from one specimen sequenced in a study of cytomegalovirus exposure and HLA in healthy donors. Primers included in the PCR were 60 Vbeta and 13 Jbeta primers. The method was immunoSEQ multiplex PCR; TCRdb's version includes in-frame clones alone and lacks a portion of them. The sample contains 150,000 to 200,000 clones, 81% of which appear only once. The sample consisted of PBMCs. Receptors were obtained from a man aged 45-65 years in good health and CMV-seropositive.

V and J are TRBV4-3 and TRBJ1-2, with 7 bases matching TRBD1. The ends lost 5 bases at V and 8 bases at J; junction bases unmatched: 8. This CDR3 spans 13 amino acids. CDR1 and CDR2 from the germline V gene are LGHNA and YSLEER. DNA of the CDR3: TGCGCCAGCAGCTTCGGACAGGCGGGGGGCTACACCTTC. Its protein is CASSFGQAGGYTF.

V is TRBV6-1 and J is TRBJ1-5; no clear D gene. This CDR3 has 15 amino acids. The germline CDR1 and CDR2 sequences are MNHNS and SASEGT. The germline V and J ends were trimmed by 4 bases and 0 bases, with 10 bases remaining between them. The CDR3 spells CASSASDYSNQPQHF. In nucleotides, the CDR3 is TGTGCCAGCAGTGCGAGCGATTATAGCAATCAGCCCCAGCATTTT.

This clone was seen only a few times. The J gene is TRBJ2-5, the V gene TRBV19, with 8 bases that match TRBD1. The length of the CDR3 is 15 residues. V was pared by 1 base and J by 2 bases, with 3 bases of the junction left unmatched. Germline V CDR1 and CDR2: LNHDA, SQIVND (reference sequence). The CDR3 DNA sequence: TGTGCCAGTAGTATAGGGCAGGGGGCTCAAGAGACCCAGTACTTC. Translation: CASSIGQGAQETQYF.

The chain has TRBV18 and TRBJ1-5, with TRBD1 matching 9 bases. The V and J ends lost 6 bases and 7 bases, in that order; junction bases with no gene match: 10. The CDR3 length is 15 residues. In germline, CDR1 is KGHSH, CDR2 LQKENI. The CDR3 nucleotides read TGTGCCAGCTCGAGGACAGGGGACCCCAAGCAGCCCCAGCATTTT. Residues: CASSRTGDPKQPQHF. The full variable domain, completed using reference TRBV18 and TRBJ1-5, is NAGVMQNPRHLVRRRGQEARLRCSPMKGHSHVYWYRQLPEEGLKFMVYLQKENIIDESGMPKERFSAEFPKEGPSILRIQQVVRGDSAAYFCASSRTGDPKQPQHFGDGTRLSIL.

This chain uses TRBV7-9 with TRBJ2-1; D is uncertain. The germline V and J ends were trimmed by 5 bases and 0 bases, with 11 bases remaining between them. Per germline, CDR1 SEHNR and CDR2 FQNEAQ (reference sequence). The CDR3 is made up of 15 amino acids. The CDR3 region is CASSPSPSSYNEQFF. CDR3 DNA sequence: TGTGCCAGCAGCCCGAGCCCGAGCTCCTACAATGAGCAGTTCTTC.